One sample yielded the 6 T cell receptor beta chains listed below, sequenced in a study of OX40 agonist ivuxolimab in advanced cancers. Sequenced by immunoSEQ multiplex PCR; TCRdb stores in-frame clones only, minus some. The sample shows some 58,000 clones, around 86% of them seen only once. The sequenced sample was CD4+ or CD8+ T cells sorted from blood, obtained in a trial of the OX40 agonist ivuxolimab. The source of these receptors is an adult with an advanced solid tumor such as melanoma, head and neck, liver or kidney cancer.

The CDR3 region has the DNA TGCGCCAGCAGCTTGGCCGCCTCGAACACCGGGGAGCTGTTTTTT. Translation gives CASSLAASNTGELFF. V is TRBV5-1 and J is TRBJ2-2; unclear D gene. From germline, CDR1 is SGHRS and CDR2 YFSETQ. This CDR3 has 15 residues. The germline V and J ends were trimmed by 0 bases and 0 bases, with 6 bases remaining between them.

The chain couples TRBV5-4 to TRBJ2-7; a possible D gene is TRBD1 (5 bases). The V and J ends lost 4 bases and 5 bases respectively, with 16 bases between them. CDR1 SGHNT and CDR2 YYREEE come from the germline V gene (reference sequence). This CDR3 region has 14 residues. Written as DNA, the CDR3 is TGTGCCAGCAGCCCCCTGGGCAGGGCTCACGAGCAGTACTTC. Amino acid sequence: CASSPLGRAHEQYF.

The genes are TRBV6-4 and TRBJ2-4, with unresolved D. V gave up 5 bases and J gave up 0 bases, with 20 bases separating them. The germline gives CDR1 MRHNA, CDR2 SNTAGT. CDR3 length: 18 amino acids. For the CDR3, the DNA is TGTGCCAGCAGTCCCCGCGAACCGCCCCCGCCAGCCAAAAACATTCAGTACTTC. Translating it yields CASSPREPPPPAKNIQYF.

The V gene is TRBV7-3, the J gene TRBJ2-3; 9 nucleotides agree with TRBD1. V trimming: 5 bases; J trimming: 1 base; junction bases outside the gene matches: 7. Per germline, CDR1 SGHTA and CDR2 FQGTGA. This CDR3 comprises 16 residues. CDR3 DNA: TGTGCCAGCAGCCCCCGGGGACAGGGCGGCACAGATACGCAGTATTTT. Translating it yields CASSPRGQGGTDTQYF.

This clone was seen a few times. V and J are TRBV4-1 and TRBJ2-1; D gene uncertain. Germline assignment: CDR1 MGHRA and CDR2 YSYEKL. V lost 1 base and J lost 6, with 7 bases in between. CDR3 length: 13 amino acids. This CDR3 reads CASSQVNGNEQFF. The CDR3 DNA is TGCGCCAGCAGCCAAGTTAATGGCAATGAGCAGTTCTTC.

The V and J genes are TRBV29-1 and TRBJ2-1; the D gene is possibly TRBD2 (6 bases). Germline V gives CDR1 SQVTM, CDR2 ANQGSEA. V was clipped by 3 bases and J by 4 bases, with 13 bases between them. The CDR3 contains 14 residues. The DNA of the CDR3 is TGCAGCGTTGACATAGGAGGGTTATACAATGAGCAGTTCTTC. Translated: CSVDIGGLYNEQFF.